Listed below are T cell receptor beta chains from one sample, sequenced in a study of CD8 T cells in ankylosing spondylitis. TCRdb redid the calling of the 5' RACE reads with MiXCR, one entry per CDR3 protein. The sample comprises about 540,000 distinct CDR3 sequences, 10% to 15% of which are singletons, and approximately 6.3% rests with the top ten. The sequenced material came from blood, either unsorted or a sorted T cell fraction (not recorded which). The source of these receptors is a male donor with ankylosing spondylitis. The CDR3 runs from the conserved cysteine through the conserved F or W. The order of the fields is V gene, J gene, clone size, D gene, CDR3 length, CDR3 DNA, CDR3 protein. A D gene is named only where the DNA matches it firmly. Some rows have no size entry. The others give once, few or many, or a class for an expanded clone.

>TRBV15|TRBJ2-1|few|TRBD2|16
TGTGCCACCAGCAGGATGACTAGCGGGAGGCTCAATGAGCAGTTCTTC
CATSRMTSGRLNEQFF
>TRBV3-1|TRBJ2-5|few|NA|14
TGTGCCAGCAGTCCACTGGGAACGGGGGAGACCCAGTACTTC
CASSPLGTGETQYF
>TRBV20-1|TRBJ2-1|few|TRBD2|15
TGCAGTGCCCTATATCGGGGCGGGAGGGCCGATGAGCAGTTCTTC
CSALYRGGRADEQFF
>TRBV10-3|TRBJ2-2|NA|NA|13
TGTGCCATCGCGGACGTAAACACCGGGGAGCTGTTTTTT
CAIADVNTGELFF
>TRBV7-6|TRBJ2-1|few|TRBD2|15
TGTGCCAGCAGCTCCGGGACTAGCGGGAGTATTGAGCAGTTCTTC
CASSSGTSGSIEQFF
>TRBV20-1|TRBJ2-5|few|TRBD1|14
TGCAGTGCTAGAGTTGGACAGGGAAAAGAGACCCAGTACTTC
CSARVGQGKETQYF
>TRBV7-9|TRBJ1-5|few|NA|13
TGTGCCAGCAGCAAGCAGGGAAATCAGCCCCAGCATTTT
CASSKQGNQPQHF
>TRBV5-1|TRBJ2-3|NA|NA|16
TGCGCCAGCAGCTTGGTCCGCCAGGGCCTCACAGATACGCAGTATTTT
CASSLVRQGLTDTQYF
>TRBV3-1|TRBJ1-1|NA|NA|16
TGTGCCAGCAGCCAAGGGGGTCGGGCTTGGGGCACTGAAGCTTTCTTT
CASSQGGRAWGTEAFF
>TRBV7-8|TRBJ2-5|NA|NA|14
TGTGCCAGCAGCCCTGGGACGGGGGGCGCAACCCAGTACTTC
CASSPGTGGATQYF
>TRBV29-1|TRBJ2-3|NA|NA|12
TGCAGCGTTGTAAGTGCCGCAGATACGCAGTATTTT
CSVVSAADTQYF
>TRBV27|TRBJ1-5|many|TRBD1|18
TGTGCCAGCAGTTTCCCCGACAGGGACAGGGTCACTAATCAGCCCCAGCATTTT
CASSFPDRDRVTNQPQHF
>TRBV29-1|TRBJ2-1|NA|TRBD1|12
TGCAGCCGACAGGGGGAGAATGTTGAGCAGTTCTTC
CSRQGENVEQFF
>TRBV6-1|TRBJ1-6|many|NA|13
TGTGCCAGCAGTGAAGCCAGGAATTCACCCCTCCACTTT
CASSEARNSPLHF
>TRBV2|TRBJ1-1|NA|NA|16
TGTGCCAGCAGAGGGAGTTTAAAAAATCTGAACACTGAAGCTTTCTTT
CASRGSLKNLNTEAFF
>TRBV15|TRBJ2-7|NA|NA|16
TGTGCCACCAGCAGAGATTACCAGGAAGGGCTCTACGAGCAGTACTTC
CATSRDYQEGLYEQYF
>TRBV5-1|TRBJ2-3|few|TRBD2|15
TGCGCCAGCAGCTTGGCCCGGGGGGTCGGAGATACGCAGTATTTT
CASSLARGVGDTQYF
>TRBV2|TRBJ1-6|NA|NA|13
TGTGCCAGCAGCAAGGACATTAATTCACCCCTCCACTTT
CASSKDINSPLHF
>TRBV5-5|TRBJ2-7|few|TRBD2|14
TGTGCCAGCAGTAGAGGACTAGATGCGTACGAGCAGTACTTC
CASSRGLDAYEQYF
>TRBV11-3|TRBJ2-2|many|NA|14
TGTGCCAGCAGCTTGGCCGAACTTCCCGGGGAGCTGTTTTTT
CASSLAELPGELFF
>TRBV24-1|TRBJ2-1|many|TRBD2|16
TGTGCCACCAGTGTCTCGGGGGGGACTACCTACAATGAGCAGTTCTTC
CATSVSGGTTYNEQFF
>TRBV29-1|TRBJ2-5|few|NA|14
TGCAGCGTTGAAAGCATCGTGGTTCAAGAGACCCAGTACTTC
CSVESIVVQETQYF
>TRBV20-1|TRBJ1-1|few|NA|15
TGCAGTGCTAGAGGGAGGGAAAGTTCGAACACTGAAGCTTTCTTT
CSARGRESSNTEAFF
>TRBV12-3/TRBV12-4|TRBJ1-4|NA|NA|14
TGTGCCAGCAGTCCGGCGAGCACTAATGAAAAACTGTTTTTT
CASSPASTNEKLFF
>TRBV20-1|TRBJ2-1|NA|TRBD2|14
TGCAGTGCTGGGACTAGCGGATCCTACAATGAGCAGTTCTTC
CSAGTSGSYNEQFF
>TRBV5-1|TRBJ2-7|many|TRBD2|14
TGCGCCAGCAGCCCGGGGGGTCGAAGCTACGAGCAGTACTTC
CASSPGGRSYEQYF